These 20 T cell receptor beta chains originate from one sample sequenced in a study of blood T cell repertoires in COVID-19. The assay was immunoSEQ multiplex PCR, and TCRdb's table has in-frame clones only and misses some. The sample records roughly 250,000 clones, 75% to 90% being singletons. Material: peripheral blood. These receptors all come from a woman in her forties with acute or convalescent COVID-19.

CDR3 sequence: CASSPTGLQSYGYTF. CDR3 DNA: TGTGCCAGCAGTCCGACAGGGCTTCAGAGCTATGGCTACACCTTC. The chain is built from TRBV27 and TRBJ1-2; 7 positions match TRBD1. Trimming at V came to 5 bases and at J to 4 bases, leaving 10 bases not matched to a gene. This CDR3 is built from 15 residues. Germline V gene data show CDR1 as MNHEY and CDR2 as SMNVEV (reference sequence).

The genes are TRBV7-8 and TRBJ1-1, with D hard to call. CDR3 length equals 13 residues. Trimming removed 3 bases at V and 2 bases at J, with 7 bases between. CDR1 and CDR2 from the germline V gene are SGHVS and FQNEAQ. Written as DNA, the CDR3 is TGTGCCAGCAGCTTTGCAGATAACACTGAAGCTTTCTTT. Its translation is CASSFADNTEAFF.

The chain links TRBV10-3 to TRBJ2-3, with TRBD2 matching 9 bases. There are 17 residues in the CDR3. The V gene end was trimmed by 2 bases and the J gene end by 4 bases; junction bases not matched to a gene: 10. Germline CDR1 ENHRY, CDR2 SYGVKD. The CDR3 sequence is CAISEGRSGGSPDTQYF. The CDR3 bases are TGTGCCATCAGTGAGGGGCGGAGCGGGGGGTCTCCAGATACGCAGTATTTT.

This chain links TRBV25-1 with TRBJ1-1; D unclear. This CDR3 is built from 14 residues. Germline V lookup: CDR1 MGHDK, CDR2 SYGVNS. V lost 7 bases, J lost 1 base, and 13 bases lay in between. CDR3 DNA sequence: TGTGCCAGCAACTGGGCTGGAAGGAACACTGAAGCTTTCTTT. Translating it yields CASNWAGRNTEAFF.

The CDR3: CASSLTRGPSGNTIYF. CDR3 coding DNA: TGTGCCAGCAGCTTAACCAGGGGGCCCTCTGGAAACACCATATATTTT. The chain combines TRBV7-2 with TRBJ1-3; the match to TRBD1 covers 8 bases. J was trimmed by 0 bases and V by 2 bases; bases with no gene match: 3. CDR3 length: 16 amino acids. CDR1 is SGHTA, CDR2 FQGNSA, per germline.

In its sample, this clone was seen once. This chain uses TRBV19 with TRBJ1-2, with TRBD1 matching 7 bases. Per the germline V gene, CDR1 is LNHDA and CDR2 is SQIVND (reference sequence). CDR3 length: 14 amino acids. V lost 3 bases to trimming and J lost 3 bases; unmatched junction nucleotides: 4. The CDR3 DNA follows: TGTGCCAGTAGTATCCAGGGGGAGGACTATGGCTACACCTTC. Translation gives CASSIQGEDYGYTF.

The rearrangement uses TRBV3-1 (or the pseudogene TRBV3-2) and TRBJ2-5; the D gene is possibly TRBD1 (6 bases). The ends were cut back, 4 bases at V and 1 base at J, with 19 bases in the middle. The CDR3 extends over 17 amino acids. Germline V gene lookup returns CDR1 LGHDT and CDR2 YNNKEL (reference sequence). The DNA for the CDR3 is TGTGCCAGCAGCCCCCGGGACCATCAGGGGCCCCAAGAGACCCAGTACTTC. This translates into CASSPRDHQGPQETQYF.

The chain combines TRBV6-6 with TRBJ1-2; no definite D call. The germline V gene encodes CDR1 MNHNY and CDR2 SVGAGI (reference sequence). V lost 0 bases, J lost 3 bases, and 5 bases lay in between. The CDR3 length is 13 residues. CDR3 coding DNA: TGTGCCAGCAGTTACTCGGCGGACTATGGCTACACCTTC. Protein: CASSYSADYGYTF.

This chain uses TRBV27 with TRBJ1-6; D might be TRBD1 (5 bases). The V end lost 3 bases, the J end lost 7 bases, and 13 bases lay between the germline ends. The CDR3 is 15 residues long. Germline V gene sequence: CDR1 MNHEY, CDR2 SMNVEV (reference sequence). This CDR3 is CASSLTWGENSPLHF. As DNA, the CDR3 is TGTGCCAGCAGTTTGACATGGGGGGAAAATTCACCCCTCCACTTT.

This chain uses TRBV11-2 with TRBJ1-4, with 9 bases matching TRBD1. Germline-derived CDR1 and CDR2 are SGHAT and FQNNGV. CDR3 size: 15 residues. The junction had 7 bases not matched to a gene; V was cut back by 5 bases and J by 6 bases. The CDR3 DNA follows: TGTGCCAGCAGCCTGGGACAGGGCAAATATGAAAAACTGTTTTTT. Its translation: CASSLGQGKYEKLFF.

The chain employs TRBV21-1 and TRBJ2-2; no check of the table's D call, TRBD2, against the DNA was made. TRBV21-1 is a pseudogene locus. The CDR3 is 14 amino acids. CDR3 nucleotide sequence: TGTGCCCCTAACGACGGGGGTTTGACCGGGGAGCTGTTTTTT. It specifies CAPNDGGLTGELFF.

The chain has TRBV5-1 and TRBJ2-6, with a weak D call TRBD1 (6 bases). The V end was cut by 3 bases, the J end by 0 bases, with 10 bases between. Germline lookup yields CDR1 SGHRS and CDR2 YFSETQ. CDR3 length equals 16 residues. In DNA form, the CDR3 reads TGCGCCAGCAGCTCCGGACAGCTCTCTGGGGCCAACGTCCTGACTTTC. It specifies CASSSGQLSGANVLTF.

The chain is built from TRBV15 and TRBJ1-5, with TRBD1 matching 8 bases. From germline, CDR1 is LNHNV and CDR2 YYDKDF (reference sequence). The CDR3 contains 14 residues. The J segment lost 6 bases and the V segment lost 5 bases, leaving 6 bases of the junction unmatched. CDR3 in amino acids: CATSGTGGIQPQHF. The CDR3 nucleotides are TGTGCCACCAGCGGCACAGGGGGAATTCAGCCCCAGCATTTT.

The chain joins TRBV24-1 to TRBJ2-3; D is ambiguous. Germline V CDR1 and CDR2: KGHDR, SFDVKD. V lost 3 bases to trimming and J lost 6 bases, with 6 bases between them. The CDR3 is 12 residues long. The CDR3 loop is CATSDTYDTQYF. The CDR3, as DNA: TGTGCCACCAGTGATACATACGATACGCAGTATTTT.

The rearrangement joins TRBV2 to TRBJ1-3, with 8 bases that match TRBD1. The length of the CDR3 is 13 residues. Unmatched junction bases numbered 0, after V lost 5 bases and J lost 3 bases. Germline V gives CDR1 SNHLY, CDR2 FYNNEI. CDR3 sequence: CASSTGGGNTIYF. CDR3 DNA sequence: TGTGCCAGCAGTACAGGGGGTGGAAACACCATATATTTT.

This rearrangement joins TRBV18 to TRBJ2-2; 7 bases fit TRBD1. With V trimmed by 6 bases and J by 3 bases, 10 bases remained unmatched. The CDR3 consists of 16 residues. Germline-derived CDR1 and CDR2 are KGHSH and LQKENI. CDR3 sequence reads: CASSPTGALDTGELFF. The CDR3 nucleotides read TGTGCCAGCTCTCCAACAGGGGCGCTGGACACCGGGGAGCTGTTTTTT.

In this sample, this clone turned up once. The CDR3 region has the DNA TGCAGCGTTGACACCGGACAGGGAGCAGGGGTCGGCGGCTACACCTTC. It encodes CSVDTGQGAGVGGYTF. The rearrangement links TRBV29-1 to TRBJ1-2, with TRBD1 identical over 8 bases. Per the germline V gene, CDR1 is SQVTM and CDR2 is ANQGSEA. V dropped 3 bases and J dropped 8; count of bases not matched to a gene: 17. This CDR3 spans 16 amino acids.

This chain joins TRBV7-2 and TRBJ2-5; TRBD1 matches 8 bases. J gave up 9 bases and V 0 bases, and 6 bases lay outside the gene matches. Looked up from germline, CDR1 is SGHTA and CDR2 is FQGNSA. CDR3 size: 14 residues. In DNA form, the CDR3 reads TGTGCCAGCAGCTTAGCGTACAGGGGGGAGCCCCAGTACTTC. Its protein is CASSLAYRGEPQYF.

The rearrangement uses TRBV30 and TRBJ2-5, with D possibly being TRBD2 (6 bases). V dropped 4 bases and J dropped 5 bases, with 14 bases sitting between them. This CDR3 is 13 amino acids long. CDR1 is GTSNPN and CDR2 is SVGIG in the germline V gene (reference sequence). The CDR3 sequence is CAWTGLAGETQYF. The CDR3 DNA is TGTGCCTGGACTGGTCTGGCGGGGGAGACCCAGTACTTC.

The chain carries TRBV5-1 and TRBJ2-5; TRBD1 aligns across 10 bases. The trim removed 2 bases at V and 4 bases at J, leaving 5 bases unmatched. The CDR3 extends over 15 amino acids. Per germline, CDR1 SGHRS and CDR2 YFSETQ. In nucleotides, the CDR3 is TGCGCCAGCAGCTTTCGGGACAGGGGAGGAGAGACCCAGTACTTC. Amino acids: CASSFRDRGGETQYF.